The entry below gives a single T cell receptor beta chain sequence along with its context. Genomic DNA, serving as template, underwent TCR beta VDJ and CDR3 profiling. MiXCR was run by TCRdb on the reads, yielding one entry per CDR3 protein. The sample records more than 150,000 distinct CDR3 sequences, around 50% being singletons. The data originate from a study of CD8+CD57+ T cells in acquired aplastic anemia. In the study overall: Across the sorted CD4+ and CD8+ cells, DNA amounts averaged roughly 3 ug.

V was clipped by 5 bases and J by 7 bases, with 8 bases between them. The V gene's germline CDR1 is SGHVS and CDR2 FNYEAQ. The CDR3 extends over 11 amino acids. An expansion of CD8+CD57+ cells by flow cytometry had been shown in patients chosen for sequencing. V is TRBV7-6 and J is TRBJ2-5, with D unresolved. This TCR derives from a human donor with aplastic anemia. Sequencing was performed on sorted CD4+, CD8+, or CD8+CD57+ T cells (not recorded which) from PBMCs. CDR3 nucleotides: TGTGCCAGCAGCCCCCTTGTGACCCAGTACTTC. Translating it yields CASSPLVTQYF.